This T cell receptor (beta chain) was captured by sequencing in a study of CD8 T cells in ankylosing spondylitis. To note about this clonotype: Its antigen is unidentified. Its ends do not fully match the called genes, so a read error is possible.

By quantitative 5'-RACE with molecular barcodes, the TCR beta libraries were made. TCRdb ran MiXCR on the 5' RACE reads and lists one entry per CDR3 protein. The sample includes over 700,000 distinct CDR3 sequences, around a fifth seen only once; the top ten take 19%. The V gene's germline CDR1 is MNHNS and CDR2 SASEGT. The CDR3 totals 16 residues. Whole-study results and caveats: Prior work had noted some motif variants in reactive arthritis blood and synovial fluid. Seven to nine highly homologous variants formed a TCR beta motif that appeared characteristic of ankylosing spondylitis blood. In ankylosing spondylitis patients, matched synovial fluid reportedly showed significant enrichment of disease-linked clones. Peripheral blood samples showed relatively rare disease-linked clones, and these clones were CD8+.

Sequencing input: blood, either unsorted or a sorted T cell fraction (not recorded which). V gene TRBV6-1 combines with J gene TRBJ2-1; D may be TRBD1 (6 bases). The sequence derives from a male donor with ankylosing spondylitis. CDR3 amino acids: CTSTEGTHYTMTEQFF. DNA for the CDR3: TGTACCAGCACCGAGGGGACACACTATACAATGACTGAGCAGTTCTTC.